Described below is a single TCR beta chain sequence and its context. Researchers took RNA transcripts and amplified the TCR beta CDR3 regions from them. TCR CDR3 regions were first amplified by RT-PCR with HTBI primers. TCRdb recomputed calls from the multiplex PCR reads with MiXCR, one row per CDR3 protein. The sample contains over 500,000 distinct CDR3 sequences, roughly 15% of which appear only once. The data are from a study of T cells in Graves' hyperthyroidism and ophthalmopathy. This CDR3 region has 14 residues. V lost 3 bases, J lost 14 bases, and 8 bases stayed unmatched. CDR1 SGHDN and CDR2 FVKESK come from the germline V gene.

This chain joins TRBV14 and TRBJ2-1; 12 nucleotides agree with TRBD1. The receptor's source is a woman in her twenties or thirties with Graves' ophthalmopathy. Sequencing was carried out using blood. The CDR3 DNA is TGTGCCAGCAGCCAGCTTACCGGGACAGGGGGCAAGTTCTTC. It is translated as CASSQLTGTGGKFF.